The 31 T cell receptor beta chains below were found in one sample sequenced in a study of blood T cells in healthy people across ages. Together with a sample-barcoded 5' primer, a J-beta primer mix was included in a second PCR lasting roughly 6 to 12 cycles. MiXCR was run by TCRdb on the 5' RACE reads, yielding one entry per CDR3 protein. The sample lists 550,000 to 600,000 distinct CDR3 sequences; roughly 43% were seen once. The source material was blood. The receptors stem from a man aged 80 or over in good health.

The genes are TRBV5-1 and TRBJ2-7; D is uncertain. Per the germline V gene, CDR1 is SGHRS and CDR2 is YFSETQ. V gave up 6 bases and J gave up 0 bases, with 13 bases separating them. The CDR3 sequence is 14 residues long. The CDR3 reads CASNPGTRSYEQYF. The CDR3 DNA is TGCGCCAGCAATCCGGGCACCCGCTCCTACGAGCAGTACTTC.

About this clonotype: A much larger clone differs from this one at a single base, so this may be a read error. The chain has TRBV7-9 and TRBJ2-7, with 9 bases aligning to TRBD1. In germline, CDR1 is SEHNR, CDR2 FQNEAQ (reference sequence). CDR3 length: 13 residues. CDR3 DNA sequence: TGTGCCAACAGCTTCCGGACAGGGGAAGAGCAGTACTTC. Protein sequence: CANSFRTGEEQYF.

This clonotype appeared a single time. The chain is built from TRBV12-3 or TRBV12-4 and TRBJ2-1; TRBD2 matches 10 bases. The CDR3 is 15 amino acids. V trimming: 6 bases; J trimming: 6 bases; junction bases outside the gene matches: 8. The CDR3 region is CASSPSGGFTNEQFF. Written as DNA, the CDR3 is TGTGCCAGCAGCCCTAGCGGGGGTTTTACCAATGAGCAGTTCTTC.

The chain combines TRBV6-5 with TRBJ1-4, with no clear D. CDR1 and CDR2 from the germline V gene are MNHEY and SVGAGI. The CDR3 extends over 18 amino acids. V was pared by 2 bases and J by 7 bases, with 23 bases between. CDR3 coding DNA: TGTGCCAGCAGTTACCCCGGAGGAGTGGCGGGAGAAGGTGAAAAACTGTTTTTT. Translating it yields CASSYPGGVAGEGEKLFF.

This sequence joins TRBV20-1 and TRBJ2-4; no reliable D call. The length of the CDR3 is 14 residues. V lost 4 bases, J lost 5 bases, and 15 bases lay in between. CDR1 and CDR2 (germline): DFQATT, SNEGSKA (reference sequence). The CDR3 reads CSATIGQRQNIQYF. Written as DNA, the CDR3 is TGCAGTGCTACTATCGGGCAGAGGCAAAACATTCAGTACTTC.

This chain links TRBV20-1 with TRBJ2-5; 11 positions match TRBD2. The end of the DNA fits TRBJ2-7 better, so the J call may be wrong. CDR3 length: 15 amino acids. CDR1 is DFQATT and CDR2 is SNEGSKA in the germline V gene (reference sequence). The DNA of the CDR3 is TGCAGTGCTAGAGATAGCGGGAGGGCACTGGGCGAGCAGTACTTC. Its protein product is CSARDSGRALGEQYF.

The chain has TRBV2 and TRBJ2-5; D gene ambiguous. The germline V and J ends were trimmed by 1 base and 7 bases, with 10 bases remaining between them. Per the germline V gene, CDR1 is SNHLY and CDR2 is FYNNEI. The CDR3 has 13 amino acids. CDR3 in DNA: TGTGCCAGCAGTGAAGTTCTAGATGGGACCCAGTACTTC. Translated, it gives CASSEVLDGTQYF.

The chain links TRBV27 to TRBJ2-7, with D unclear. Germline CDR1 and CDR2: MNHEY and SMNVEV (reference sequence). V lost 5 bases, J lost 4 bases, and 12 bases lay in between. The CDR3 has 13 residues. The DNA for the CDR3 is TGTGCCAGCAGTGTCGTCCCCAGGTACGAGCAGTACTTC. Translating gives CASSVVPRYEQYF.

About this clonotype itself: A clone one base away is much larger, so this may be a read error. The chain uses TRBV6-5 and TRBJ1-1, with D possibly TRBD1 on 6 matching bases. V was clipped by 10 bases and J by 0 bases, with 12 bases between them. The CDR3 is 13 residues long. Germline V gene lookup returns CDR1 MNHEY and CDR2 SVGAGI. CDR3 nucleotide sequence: TGTGCCAACACTCGGACAGTGAACACTGAAGCTTTCTTT. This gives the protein CANTRTVNTEAFF.

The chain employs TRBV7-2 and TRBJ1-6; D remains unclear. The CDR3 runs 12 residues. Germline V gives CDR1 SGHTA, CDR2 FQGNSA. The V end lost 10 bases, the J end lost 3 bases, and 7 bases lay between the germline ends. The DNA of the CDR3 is TGTGCCACGCAGGACTATAATTCACCCCTCCACTTT. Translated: CATQDYNSPLHF.

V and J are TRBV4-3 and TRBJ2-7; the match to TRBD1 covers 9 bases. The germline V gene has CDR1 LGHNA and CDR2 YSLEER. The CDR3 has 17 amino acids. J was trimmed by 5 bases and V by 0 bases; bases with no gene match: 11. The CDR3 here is CASSQDTGGGNRDEQYF. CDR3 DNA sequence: TGCGCCAGCAGCCAAGATACAGGGGGCGGGAATCGGGACGAGCAGTACTTC.

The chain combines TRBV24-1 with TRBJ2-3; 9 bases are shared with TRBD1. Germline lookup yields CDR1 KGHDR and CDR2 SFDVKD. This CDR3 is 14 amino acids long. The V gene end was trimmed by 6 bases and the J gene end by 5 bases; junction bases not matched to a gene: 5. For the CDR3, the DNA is TGTGCCACCAGTACAGGGGGCGCGGTAGATACGCAGTATTTT. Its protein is CATSTGGAVDTQYF.

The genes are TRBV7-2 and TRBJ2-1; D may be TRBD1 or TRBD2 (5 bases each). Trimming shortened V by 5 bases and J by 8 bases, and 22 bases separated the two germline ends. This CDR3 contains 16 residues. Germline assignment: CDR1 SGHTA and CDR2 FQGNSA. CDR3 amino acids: CASSPPATAPGHEQFF. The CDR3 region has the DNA TGTGCCAGCAGCCCACCCGCGACAGCCCCGGGGCATGAGCAGTTCTTC.

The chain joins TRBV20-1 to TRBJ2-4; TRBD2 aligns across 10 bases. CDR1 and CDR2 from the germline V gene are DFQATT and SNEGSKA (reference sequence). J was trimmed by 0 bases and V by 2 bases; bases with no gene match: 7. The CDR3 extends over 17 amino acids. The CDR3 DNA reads TGCAGTGCTAGACCCGGGACTAGCGAGATAGCCAAAAACATTCAGTACTTC. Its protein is CSARPGTSEIAKNIQYF.

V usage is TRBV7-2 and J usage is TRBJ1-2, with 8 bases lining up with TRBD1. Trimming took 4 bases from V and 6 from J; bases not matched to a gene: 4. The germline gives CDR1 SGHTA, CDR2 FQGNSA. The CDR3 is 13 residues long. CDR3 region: CASSSRQGHGYTF. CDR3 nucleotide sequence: TGTGCCAGCAGCTCTCGACAGGGGCATGGCTACACCTTC.

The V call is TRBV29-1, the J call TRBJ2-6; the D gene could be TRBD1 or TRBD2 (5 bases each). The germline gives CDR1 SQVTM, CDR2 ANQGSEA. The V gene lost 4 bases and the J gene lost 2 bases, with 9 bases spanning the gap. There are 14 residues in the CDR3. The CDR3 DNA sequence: TGCAGCGTTGGGCAGGGACCTGGGGCCAACGTCCTGACTTTC. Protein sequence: CSVGQGPGANVLTF.

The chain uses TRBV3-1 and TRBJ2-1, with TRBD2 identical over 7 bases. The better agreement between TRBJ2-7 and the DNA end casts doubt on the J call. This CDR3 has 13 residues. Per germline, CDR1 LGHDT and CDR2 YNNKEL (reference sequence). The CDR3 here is CASSRLAENEQYF. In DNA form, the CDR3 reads TGTGCCAGCAGCCGGCTAGCGGAGAATGAGCAGTACTTC.

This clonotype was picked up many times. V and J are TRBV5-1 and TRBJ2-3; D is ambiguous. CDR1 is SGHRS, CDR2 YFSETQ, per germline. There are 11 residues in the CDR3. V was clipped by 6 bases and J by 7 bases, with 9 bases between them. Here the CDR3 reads CASKATNTQYF. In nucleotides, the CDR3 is TGCGCCAGCAAAGCGACGAATACGCAGTATTTT.

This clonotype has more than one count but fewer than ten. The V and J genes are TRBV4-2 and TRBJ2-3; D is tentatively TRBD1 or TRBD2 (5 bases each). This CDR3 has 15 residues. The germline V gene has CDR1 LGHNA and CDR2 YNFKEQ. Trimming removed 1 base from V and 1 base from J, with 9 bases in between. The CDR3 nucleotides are TGTGCCAGCAGCCAAGGGGGACCCCGCACAGATACGCAGTATTTT. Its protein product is CASSQGGPRTDTQYF.

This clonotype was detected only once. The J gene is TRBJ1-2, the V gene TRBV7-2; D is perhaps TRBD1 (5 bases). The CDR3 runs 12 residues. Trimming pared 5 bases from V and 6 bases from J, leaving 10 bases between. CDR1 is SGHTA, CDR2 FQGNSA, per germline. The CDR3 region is CASSDRTHGYTF. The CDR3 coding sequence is TGTGCCAGCAGCGACAGAACGCATGGCTACACCTTC.

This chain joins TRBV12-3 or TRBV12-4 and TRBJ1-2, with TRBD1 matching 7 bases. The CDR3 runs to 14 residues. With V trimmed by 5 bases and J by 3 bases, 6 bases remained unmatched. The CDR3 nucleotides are TGTGCCAGCAGTCGAGGGGGCGACTACTATGGCTACACCTTC. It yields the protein CASSRGGDYYGYTF.

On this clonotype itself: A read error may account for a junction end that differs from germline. The CDR3 reads CAGSLAGTGNQPQHF. In nucleotides, the CDR3 is TGCGCCGGCAGCTTGGCCGGGACGGGCAATCAGCCCCAGCATTTT. The chain couples TRBV5-1 to TRBJ1-5; TRBD1 is a possible D gene (5 bases). This CDR3 has 15 residues. Germline CDR1 reads SGHRS; CDR2 reads YFSETQ.

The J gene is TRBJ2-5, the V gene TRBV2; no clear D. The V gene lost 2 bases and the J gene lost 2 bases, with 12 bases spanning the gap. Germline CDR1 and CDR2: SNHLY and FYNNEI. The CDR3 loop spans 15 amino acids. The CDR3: CASSEIGVEQETQYF. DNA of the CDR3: TGTGCCAGCAGTGAAATTGGGGTTGAACAAGAGACCCAGTACTTC.

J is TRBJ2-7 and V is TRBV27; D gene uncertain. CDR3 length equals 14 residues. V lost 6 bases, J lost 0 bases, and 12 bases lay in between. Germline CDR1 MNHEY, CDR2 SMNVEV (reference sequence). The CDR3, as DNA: TGTGCCAGCAGCCGGTCCACGGACTCCTACGAGCAGTACTTC. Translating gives CASSRSTDSYEQYF.

For the CDR3, the DNA is TGTGCCAGCGAGGGGCATCGGGAAAAACTGTTTTTT. Translation gives CASEGHREKLFF. V and J are TRBV6-1 and TRBJ1-4, with D possibly TRBD1 on 5 matching bases. CDR1 is MNHNS, CDR2 SASEGT, per germline. Trimming pared 8 bases from V and 8 bases from J, leaving 12 bases between. The CDR3 loop spans 12 amino acids.

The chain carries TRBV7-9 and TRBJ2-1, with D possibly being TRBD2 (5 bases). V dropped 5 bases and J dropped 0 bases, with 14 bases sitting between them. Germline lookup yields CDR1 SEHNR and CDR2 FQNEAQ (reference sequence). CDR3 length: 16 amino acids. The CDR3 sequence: CASSLNSGNSYNEQFF. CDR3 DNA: TGTGCCAGCAGCCTTAACTCCGGGAACTCCTACAATGAGCAGTTCTTC.

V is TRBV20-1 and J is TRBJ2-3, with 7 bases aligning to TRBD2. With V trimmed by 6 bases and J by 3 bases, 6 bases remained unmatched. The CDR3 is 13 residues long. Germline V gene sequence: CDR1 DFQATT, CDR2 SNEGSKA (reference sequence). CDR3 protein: CSAGGSGTDTQYF. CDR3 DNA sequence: TGCAGTGCCGGCGGGAGTGGAACAGATACGCAGTATTTT.

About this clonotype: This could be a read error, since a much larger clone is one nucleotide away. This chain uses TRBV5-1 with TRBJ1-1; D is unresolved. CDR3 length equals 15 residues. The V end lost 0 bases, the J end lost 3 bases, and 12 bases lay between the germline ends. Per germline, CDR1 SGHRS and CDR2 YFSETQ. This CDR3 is CASSLVGNQDTEAFF. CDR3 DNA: TGCGCCAGCAGCTTGGTTGGGAATCAGGACACTGAAGCTTTCTTT.

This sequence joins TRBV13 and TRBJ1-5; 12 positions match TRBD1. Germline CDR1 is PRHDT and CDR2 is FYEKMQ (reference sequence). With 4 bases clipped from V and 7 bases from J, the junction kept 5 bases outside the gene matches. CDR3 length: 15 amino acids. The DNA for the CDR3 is TGTGCCAGCAGCTCGGGACAGGGGGCTGGGCAGCCCCAGCATTTT. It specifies CASSSGQGAGQPQHF.

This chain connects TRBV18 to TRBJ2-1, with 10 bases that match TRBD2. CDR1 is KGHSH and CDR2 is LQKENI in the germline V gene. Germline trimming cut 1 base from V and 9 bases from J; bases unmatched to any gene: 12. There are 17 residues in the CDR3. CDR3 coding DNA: TGTGCCAGCTCACCACGTCTCGCTAGCGGGGGCACGGGTGAGCAGTTCTTC. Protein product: CASSPRLASGGTGEQFF.

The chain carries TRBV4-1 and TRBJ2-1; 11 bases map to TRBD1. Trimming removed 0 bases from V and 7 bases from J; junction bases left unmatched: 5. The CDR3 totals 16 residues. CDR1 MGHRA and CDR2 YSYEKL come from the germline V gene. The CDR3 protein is CASSQEGDRGGNEQFF. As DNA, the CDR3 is TGCGCCAGCAGCCAAGAGGGGGACAGGGGGGGAAATGAGCAGTTCTTC.